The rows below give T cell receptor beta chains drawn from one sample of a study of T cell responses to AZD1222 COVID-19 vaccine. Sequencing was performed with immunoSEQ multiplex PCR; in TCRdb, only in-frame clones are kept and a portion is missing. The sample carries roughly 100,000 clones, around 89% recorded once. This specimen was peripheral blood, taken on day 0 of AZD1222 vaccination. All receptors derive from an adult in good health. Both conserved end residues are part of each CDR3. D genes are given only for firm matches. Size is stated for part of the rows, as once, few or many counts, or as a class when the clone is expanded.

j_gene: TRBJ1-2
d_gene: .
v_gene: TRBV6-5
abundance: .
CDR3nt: TGTGCCAGCAAGGGGGTGGGTGACTATGGCTACACCTTC
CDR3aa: CASKGVGDYGYTF

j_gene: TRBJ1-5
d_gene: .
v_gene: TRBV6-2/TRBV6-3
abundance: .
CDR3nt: TGTGCCAGCAGTTTCAGGGGAGGCCAGCCCCAGCATTTT
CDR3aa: CASSFRGGQPQHF

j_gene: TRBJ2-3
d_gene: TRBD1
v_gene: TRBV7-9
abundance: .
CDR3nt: TGTGCCACGGGACAGTCCACAGATACGCAGTATTTT
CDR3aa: CATGQSTDTQYF

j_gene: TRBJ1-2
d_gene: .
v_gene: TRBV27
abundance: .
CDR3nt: TGTGCCAGTCGCCTTACCTGGGGGCCGGACTATGGCTACACCTTC
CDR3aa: CASRLTWGPDYGYTF

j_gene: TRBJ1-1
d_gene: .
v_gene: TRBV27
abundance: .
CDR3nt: TGTGCCAGCAGTTTTCGTGGGGGCGAAGCTTTCTTT
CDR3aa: CASSFRGGEAFF

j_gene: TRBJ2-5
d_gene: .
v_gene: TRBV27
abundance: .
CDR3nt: TGTGCCAGCAACCTTTGGGGGGGGGCTTCCTCGGAGACCCAGTACTTC
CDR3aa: CASNLWGGASSETQYF

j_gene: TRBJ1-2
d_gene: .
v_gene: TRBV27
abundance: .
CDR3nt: TGTGCCAGCACCCCGGGACCTACGGCTGCTAACTATGGCTACACCTTC
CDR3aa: CASTPGPTAANYGYTF

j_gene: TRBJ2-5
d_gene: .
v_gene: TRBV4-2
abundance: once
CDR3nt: TGTGCCAGCAGCCAATCATTCCCGAAAGAGACCCAGTACTTC
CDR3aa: CASSQSFPKETQYF

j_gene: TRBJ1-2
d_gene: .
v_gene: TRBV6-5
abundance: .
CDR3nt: TGTGCCAGCAGTTACGAAGGGCCTAACTATGGCTACACCTTC
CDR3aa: CASSYEGPNYGYTF

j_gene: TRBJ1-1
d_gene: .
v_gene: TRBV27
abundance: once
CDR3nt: TGTGCCAGCCAGAGATCAGGGACGAACACTGAAGCTTTCTTT
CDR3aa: CASQRSGTNTEAFF

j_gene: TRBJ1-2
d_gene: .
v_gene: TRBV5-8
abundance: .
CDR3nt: TGTGCCAGCAGCTTCTTGTCCGGGGCCCAGAGGGGCTACACCTTC
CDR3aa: CASSFLSGAQRGYTF

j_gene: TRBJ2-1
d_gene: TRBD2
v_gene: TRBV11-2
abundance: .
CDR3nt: TGTGCCAGCAGCGTAACTAGCGGAGTGGGATACAATGAGCAGTTCTTC
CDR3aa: CASSVTSGVGYNEQFF

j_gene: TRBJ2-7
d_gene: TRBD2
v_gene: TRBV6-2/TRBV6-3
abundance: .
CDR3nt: TGTGCCAGCAGTGGGCTAGGGACTAATCAGTACTTC
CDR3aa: CASSGLGTNQYF

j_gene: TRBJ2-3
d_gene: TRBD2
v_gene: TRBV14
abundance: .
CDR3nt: TGTGCCAGCAGACCCCGGGGGGGCCATTTAGATACGCAGTATTTT
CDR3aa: CASRPRGGHLDTQYF

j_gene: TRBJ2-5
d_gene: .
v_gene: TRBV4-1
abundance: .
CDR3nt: TGCGCCAGCAGCCAAGTTCAGTCGGTAGGGGGGCCGTCCCAGACCCAGTACTTC
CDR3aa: CASSQVQSVGGPSQTQYF

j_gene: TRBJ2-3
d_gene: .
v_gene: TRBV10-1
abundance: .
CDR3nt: TGCGCCAGCAGTGGGGGGACCCTATCAGGGGATACGCAGTATTTT
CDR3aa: CASSGGTLSGDTQYF

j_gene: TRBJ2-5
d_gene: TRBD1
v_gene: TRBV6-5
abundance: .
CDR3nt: TGTGCCACCACTCTGACAGGGGGAGAAGAGACCCAGTACTTC
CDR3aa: CATTLTGGEETQYF

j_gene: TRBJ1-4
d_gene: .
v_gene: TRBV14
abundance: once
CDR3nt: TGTGCCAGCAGCCAAGGGCCCAGGGAAAAACTGTTTTTT
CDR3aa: CASSQGPREKLFF

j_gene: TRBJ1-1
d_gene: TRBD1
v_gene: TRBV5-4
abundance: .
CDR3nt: TGTGCCAGCAGCCCGACGGGACAGGGGGACACTGAAGCTTTCTTT
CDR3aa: CASSPTGQGDTEAFF

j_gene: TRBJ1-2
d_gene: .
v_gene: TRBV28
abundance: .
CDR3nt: TGTGCCAGCAGTTTACAAATTAACTATGGCTACACCTTC
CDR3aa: CASSLQINYGYTF

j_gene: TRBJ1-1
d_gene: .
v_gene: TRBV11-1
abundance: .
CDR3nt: TGTGCCAGCAGCTTATCCTTCCGAATCATGAACACTGAAGCTTTCTTT
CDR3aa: CASSLSFRIMNTEAFF

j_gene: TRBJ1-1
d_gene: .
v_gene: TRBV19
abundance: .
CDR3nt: TGTGCCAGTAGTATCGTCCGGGGAGGAACTGAAGCTTTCTTT
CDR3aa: CASSIVRGGTEAFF

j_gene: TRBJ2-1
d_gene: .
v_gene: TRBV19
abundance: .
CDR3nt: TGTGCCAGTAGAGGCCGGGGATACAATGAGCAGTTCTTC
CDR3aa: CASRGRGYNEQFF

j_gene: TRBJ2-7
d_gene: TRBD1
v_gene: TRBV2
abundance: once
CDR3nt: TGTGCCAGCAGTGAGTGGACAGGGCCCAACGAGCAGTACTTC
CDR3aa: CASSEWTGPNEQYF

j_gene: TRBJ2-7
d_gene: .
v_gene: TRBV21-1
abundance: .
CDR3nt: TGTGCCAGCAGCAAAGAGGGACCCCAACGCTCCTACGAGCAGTACTTC
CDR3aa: CASSKEGPQRSYEQYF

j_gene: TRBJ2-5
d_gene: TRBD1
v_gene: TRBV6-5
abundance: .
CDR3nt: TGTGCCAGCATACGGGACAGGGAATTGGAGACCCAGTACTTC
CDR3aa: CASIRDRELETQYF

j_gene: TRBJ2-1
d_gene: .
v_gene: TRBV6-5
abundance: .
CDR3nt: TGTGCCAGCAGTTTGCAGGGGAATGAGCAGTTCTTC
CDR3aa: CASSLQGNEQFF

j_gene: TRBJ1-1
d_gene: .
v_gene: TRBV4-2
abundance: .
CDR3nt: TGTGCCAGCAGCCAAAAAGTGTCCGGCGGGATAAAGAACACTGAAGCTTTCTTT
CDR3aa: CASSQKVSGGIKNTEAFF